This T cell receptor beta chain is drawn from a study of cytomegalovirus exposure and HLA in healthy donors. Study findings and constraints: What a later analysis showed was that several of the most significant clusters appeared linked to common viral pathogens. Looking again later, the authors saw that most CMV-associated TCR beta chains seemed HLA-restricted.

The PCR contained 60 Vbeta and 13 Jbeta primers. Profiled with immunoSEQ multiplex PCR; TCRdb holds only in-frame clones, not every one. This sample yields some 93,000 clones, of which 82% are seen a single time; 3.8% belongs to the top ten. V gave up 5 bases and J gave up 6 bases, with 15 bases separating them. CDR1 and CDR2 from the germline V gene are MDHEN and SYDVKM. The CDR3 spans 14 residues. This clone was found a few times. Its antigen is currently unknown. This receptor was obtained from a man between 45 and 60 years old in good health and CMV-seronegative. The sequenced material came from PBMCs. This chain uses TRBV28 with TRBJ2-3; weak D call: TRBD2 (7 bases). CDR3 DNA sequence: TGTGCCAGCAGTCCCCTGGAGGGGGGGGATACGCAGTATTTT. It is translated as CASSPLEGGDTQYF.